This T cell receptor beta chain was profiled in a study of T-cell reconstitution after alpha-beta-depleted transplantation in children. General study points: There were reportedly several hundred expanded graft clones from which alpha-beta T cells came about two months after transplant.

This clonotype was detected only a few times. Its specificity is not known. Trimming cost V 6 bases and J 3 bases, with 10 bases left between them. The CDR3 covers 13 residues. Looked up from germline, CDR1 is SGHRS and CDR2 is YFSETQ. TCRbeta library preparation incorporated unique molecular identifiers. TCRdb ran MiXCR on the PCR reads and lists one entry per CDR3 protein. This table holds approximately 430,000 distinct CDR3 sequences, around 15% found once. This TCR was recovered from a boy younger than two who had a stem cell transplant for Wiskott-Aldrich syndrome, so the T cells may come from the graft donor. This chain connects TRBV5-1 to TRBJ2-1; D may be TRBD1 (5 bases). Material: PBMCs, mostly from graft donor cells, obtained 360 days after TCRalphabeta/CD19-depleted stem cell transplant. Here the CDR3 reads CASTKDSYNEQFF. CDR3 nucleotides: TGCGCCAGCACCAAAGACAGCTACAATGAGCAGTTCTTC.